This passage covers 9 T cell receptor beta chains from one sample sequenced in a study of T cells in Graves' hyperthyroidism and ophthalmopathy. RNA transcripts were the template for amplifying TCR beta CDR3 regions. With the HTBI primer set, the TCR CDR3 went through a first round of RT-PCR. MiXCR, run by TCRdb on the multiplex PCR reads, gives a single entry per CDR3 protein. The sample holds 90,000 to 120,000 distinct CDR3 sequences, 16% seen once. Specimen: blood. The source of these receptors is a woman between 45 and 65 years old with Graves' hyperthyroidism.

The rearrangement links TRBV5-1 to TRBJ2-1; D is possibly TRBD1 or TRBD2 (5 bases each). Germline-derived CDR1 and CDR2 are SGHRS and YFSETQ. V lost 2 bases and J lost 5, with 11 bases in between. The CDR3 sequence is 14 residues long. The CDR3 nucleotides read TGCGCCAGCAGCTTCGTGGGACGTGACAATGAGCAGTTCTTC. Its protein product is CASSFVGRDNEQFF.

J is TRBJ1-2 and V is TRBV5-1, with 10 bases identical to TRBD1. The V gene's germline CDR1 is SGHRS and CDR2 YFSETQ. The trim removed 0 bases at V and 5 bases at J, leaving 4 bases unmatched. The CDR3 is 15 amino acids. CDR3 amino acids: CASSLAGTGEYGYTF. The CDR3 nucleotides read TGCGCCAGCAGCTTGGCCGGGACAGGGGAATATGGCTACACCTTC.

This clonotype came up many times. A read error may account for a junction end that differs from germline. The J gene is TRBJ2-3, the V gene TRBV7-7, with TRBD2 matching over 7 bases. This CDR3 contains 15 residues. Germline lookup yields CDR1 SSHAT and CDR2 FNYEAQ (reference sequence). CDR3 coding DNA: TGTGCTAGCAGCCCGTGGGCGGGAGCGACAGATACGCAGTATTTT. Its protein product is CASSPWAGATDTQYF.

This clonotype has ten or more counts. CDR3 DNA: TGCAGTGCCCCATTGGGAAACTATGGCTACACCTTC. Translated: CSAPLGNYGYTF. This chain connects TRBV20-1 to TRBJ1-2; the D is unclear. Trimming left V 6 bases short and J 2 bases short, with 10 bases between. The length of the CDR3 is 12 residues. Germline V gives CDR1 DFQATT, CDR2 SNEGSKA (reference sequence).

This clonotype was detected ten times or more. The CDR3 protein is CASSLDRGRSGYTF. DNA for the CDR3: TGTGCCAGCAGTTTAGACAGGGGGCGGTCTGGCTACACCTTC. V is TRBV12-3 or TRBV12-4 and J is TRBJ1-2; 9 bases align to TRBD1. This CDR3 is built from 14 residues. The V segment lost 1 base and the J segment 7 bases; nucleotides outside the gene matches: 4.

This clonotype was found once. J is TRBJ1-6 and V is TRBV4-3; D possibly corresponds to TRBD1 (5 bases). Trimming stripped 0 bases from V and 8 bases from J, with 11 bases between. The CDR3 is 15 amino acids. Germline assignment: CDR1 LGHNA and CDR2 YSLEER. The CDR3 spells CASSQDTGGDSPLHF. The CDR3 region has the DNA TGCGCCAGCAGCCAAGATACAGGTGGGGATTCACCCCTCCACTTT.

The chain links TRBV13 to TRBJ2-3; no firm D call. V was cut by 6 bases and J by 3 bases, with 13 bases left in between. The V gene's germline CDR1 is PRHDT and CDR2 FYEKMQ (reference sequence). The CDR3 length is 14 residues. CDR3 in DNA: TGTGCCAGCAGAAGGGTAGTAAAGACAGATACGCAGTATTTT. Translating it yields CASRRVVKTDTQYF. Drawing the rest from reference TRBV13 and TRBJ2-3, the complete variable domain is AAGVIQSPRHLIKEKRETATLKCYPIPRHDTVYWYQQGPGQDPQFLISFYEKMQSDKGSIPDRFSAQQFSDYHSELNMSSLELGDSALYFCASRRVVKTDTQYFGPGTRLTVL.

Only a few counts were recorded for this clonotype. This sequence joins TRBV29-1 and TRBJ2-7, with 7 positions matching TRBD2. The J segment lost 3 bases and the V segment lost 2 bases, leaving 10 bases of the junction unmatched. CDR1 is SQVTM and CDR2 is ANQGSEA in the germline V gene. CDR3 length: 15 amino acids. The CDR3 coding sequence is TGCAGCGTTGAATCCCCTAGCGGCAACTACTACGAGCAGTACTTC. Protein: CSVESPSGNYYEQYF.

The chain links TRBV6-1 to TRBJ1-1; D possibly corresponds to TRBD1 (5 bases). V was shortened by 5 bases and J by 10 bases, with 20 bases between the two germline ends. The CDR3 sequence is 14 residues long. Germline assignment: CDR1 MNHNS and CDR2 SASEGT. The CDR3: CASSTSGTQNGAFF. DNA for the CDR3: TGTGCCAGCAGTACCTCCGGGACCCAAAACGGAGCTTTCTTT.